These 27 T cell receptor beta chains were all obtained from the same sample, sequenced in a study of CD4 T cells in relation to SARS-CoV-2 and coronaviruses. These receptors lack a known antigen. Sequencing used immunoSEQ multiplex PCR; TCRdb keeps in-frame clones, though not all of them. The data show under 25,000 clones, 70% to 85% seen once. CD4+ T cells from unexposed donors were obtained before the COVID-19 pandemic (2011-2018). CD4+ T cells were isolated from the cells after more than nine days of culture. Source material: CD4+ T cells from PBMCs, cultured in vitro. The receptors were gathered from a human donor in good health.

This clone came up once. The chain links TRBV14 to TRBJ2-5; D uncertain. This CDR3 has 11 amino acids. V dropped 8 bases and J dropped 5 bases, with 9 bases sitting between them. Germline V CDR1 and CDR2: SGHDN, FVKESK. CDR3 protein: CASSAFETQYF. The CDR3 coding sequence is TGTGCCAGCTCCGCGTTTGAGACCCAGTACTTC. The complete variable domain, with remaining parts taken from reference TRBV14 and TRBJ2-5, reads EAGVTQFPSHSVIEKGQTVTLRCDPISGHDNLYWYRRVMGKEIKFLLHFVKESKQDESGMPNNRFLAERTGGTYSTLKVQPAELEDSGVYFCASSAFETQYFGPGTRLLVL.

This chain connects TRBV4-3 to TRBJ1-2; tentatively, D is TRBD1 (5 bases). Deletions cut 1 base from V and 8 bases from J, with 11 bases between. Looked up from germline, CDR1 is LGHNA and CDR2 is YSLEER. The CDR3 spans 13 residues. The CDR3 sequence is CASSQGKGLGYTF. CDR3 in DNA: TGCGCCAGCAGCCAAGGAAAGGGGTTGGGCTACACCTTC.

This clone was seen only once. This rearrangement joins TRBV5-6 to TRBJ2-3; D perhaps matches TRBD1 (6 bases). V was cut by 1 base and J by 10 bases, with 22 bases left in between. CDR3 length: 16 residues. Germline V lookup: CDR1 SGHDT, CDR2 YYEEEE. CDR3 in DNA: TGTGCCAGCAGCTTGTGGGGGCGACAGACAATAGTCGCGCAGTATTTT. The encoded protein is CASSLWGRQTIVAQYF.

The gene calls are TRBV2 and TRBJ2-2; 11 bases agree with TRBD1. CDR3 length equals 15 residues. Germline-derived CDR1 and CDR2 are SNHLY and FYNNEI. Trimming took 5 bases from V and 5 from J; bases not matched to a gene: 4. The CDR3 DNA is TGTGCCAGCAGTTTGGACAGGGGGCGAACCGGGGAGCTGTTTTTT. This gives the protein CASSLDRGRTGELFF.

This chain joins TRBV29-1 and TRBJ2-3, with D maybe TRBD1 (6 bases). There are 13 residues in the CDR3. The V gene lost 5 bases and the J gene lost 4 bases, with 13 bases spanning the gap. The V gene's germline CDR1 is SQVTM and CDR2 ANQGSEA. DNA of the CDR3: TGCAGCGTTTCCCAGGGGCAAGCAGATACGCAGTATTTT. Translation: CSVSQGQADTQYF.

The chain combines TRBV5-1 with TRBJ2-7; 9 bases line up with TRBD2. The germline gives CDR1 SGHRS, CDR2 YFSETQ. The CDR3 spans 15 residues. Unmatched junction bases numbered 8, after V lost 3 bases and J lost 4 bases. CDR3 nucleotide sequence: TGCGCCAGCAGCTCCCTGGGCGGGAGGGCGTACGAGCAGTACTTC. It translates to CASSSLGGRAYEQYF.

The V gene is TRBV5-1, the J gene TRBJ2-7; TRBD2 aligns across 8 bases. The CDR3 sequence is 13 residues long. Germline V lookup: CDR1 SGHRS, CDR2 YFSETQ. V lost 2 bases to trimming and J lost 6 bases; unmatched junction nucleotides: 4. CDR3 in amino acids: CASSLAGAVEQYF. DNA of the CDR3: TGCGCCAGCAGCTTAGCGGGAGCGGTCGAGCAGTACTTC.

This rearrangement joins TRBV11-2 to TRBJ2-2; 8 nucleotides agree with TRBD1. The CDR3 spans 16 residues. Germline CDR1 and CDR2: SGHAT and FQNNGV. The V gene end was trimmed by 5 bases and the J gene end by 5 bases; junction bases not matched to a gene: 10. Written as DNA, the CDR3 is TGTGCCAGCAGCCCCTGGCCCAGGGGGCTAACCGGGGAGCTGTTTTTT. Protein: CASSPWPRGLTGELFF.

V and J are TRBV6-4 and TRBJ1-5; 9 bases are a match to TRBD1. V trimming: 4 bases; J trimming: 0 bases; junction bases outside the gene matches: 10. Germline V lookup: CDR1 MRHNA, CDR2 SNTAGT. The CDR3 extends over 18 amino acids. The CDR3 DNA is TGTGCCAGCAGTGCAACCGGGACAGGGACCTATAGCAATCAGCCCCAGCATTTT. It translates to CASSATGTGTYSNQPQHF.

The V gene is TRBV27, the J gene TRBJ2-2; tentatively, D is TRBD1 or TRBD2 (6 bases each). The CDR3 runs to 14 residues. Germline assignment: CDR1 MNHEY and CDR2 SMNVEV (reference sequence). Trimming cost V 7 bases and J 7 bases, with 16 bases left between them. The CDR3 nucleotides are TGTGCCAGCACTGGAGGGGGTAGGGTCGGGGAGCTGTTTTTT. It codes for CASTGGGRVGELFF.

J is TRBJ2-1 and V is TRBV27; D gene ambiguous. The CDR3 consists of 13 residues. The V end lost 7 bases, the J end lost 7 bases, and 14 bases lay between the germline ends. CDR1 is MNHEY, CDR2 SMNVEV, per germline (reference sequence). CDR3 in amino acids: CASTYRVGNEQFF. The CDR3 coding sequence is TGTGCCAGCACCTACCGGGTGGGTAATGAGCAGTTCTTC.

This clone is a singleton in its sample. The chain carries TRBV5-8 and TRBJ1-3; TRBD1 is a possible D gene (5 bases). Germline values: CDR1 SGHTS, CDR2 YDEGEE. This CDR3 region has 15 residues. Trimming removed 4 bases from V and 0 bases from J, with 11 bases in between. The CDR3 DNA reads as TGTGCCAGCAGCACGGGACTCAACTCTGGAAACACCATATATTTT. This sequence encodes CASSTGLNSGNTIYF.

This clone was seen a single time. V usage is TRBV5-1 and J usage is TRBJ2-3; no reliable D call. This CDR3 is built from 16 residues. The V gene's germline CDR1 is SGHRS and CDR2 YFSETQ. V lost 0 bases to trimming and J lost 2 bases, with 13 bases between them. The CDR3 reads CASSLVLAVATDTQYF. Here the CDR3 DNA reads TGCGCCAGCAGCTTGGTCTTGGCTGTGGCCACAGATACGCAGTATTTT. Using reference TRBV5-1 and TRBJ2-3 for the parts outside the CDR3, the full variable domain is KAGVTQTPRYLIKTRGQQVTLSCSPISGHRSVSWYQQTPGQGLQFLFEYFSETQRNKGNFPGRFSGRQFSNSRSEMNVSTLELGDSALYLCASSLVLAVATDTQYFGPGTRLTVL.

The chain carries TRBV2 and TRBJ2-1; 8 bases are shared with TRBD2. Germline CDR1 is SNHLY and CDR2 is FYNNEI. With 6 bases clipped from V and 6 bases from J, the junction kept 13 bases outside the gene matches. This CDR3 has 16 amino acids. In DNA, the CDR3 is TGTGCCAGCAGAGAGATTCTGGCGGGGGGCCTCAATGAGCAGTTCTTC. This sequence encodes CASREILAGGLNEQFF.

The chain carries TRBV10-1 and TRBJ2-7; D unresolved. Germline lookup yields CDR1 WNHNN and CDR2 SYGVQD (reference sequence). The CDR3 sequence is 9 residues long. V lost 7 bases, J lost 2 bases, and 0 bases lay in between. The CDR3 region is CASTYEQYF. As DNA, the CDR3 is TGCGCCAGCACCTACGAGCAGTACTTC.

J is TRBJ2-5 and V is TRBV3-1 (or the pseudogene TRBV3-2); 12 bases align to TRBD2. V was clipped by 5 bases and J by 5 bases; unmatched bases: 6. CDR1 LGHDT and CDR2 YNNKEL come from the germline V gene (reference sequence). This CDR3 has 15 residues. The CDR3 coding sequence is TGTGCCAGCAGCTTACTAGCGGGGGGCATCGAGACCCAGTACTTC. Translating it yields CASSLLAGGIETQYF.

This clone has more than one count but fewer than ten. The chain has TRBV2 and TRBJ1-5; D is unclear. Germline loops: CDR1 SNHLY, CDR2 FYNNEI. The CDR3 length is 15 residues. The V end lost 8 bases, the J end lost 4 bases, and 18 bases lay between the germline ends. The CDR3 reads CASALWEESNQPQHF. The CDR3 region has the DNA TGTGCCAGCGCCCTCTGGGAGGAAAGTAATCAGCCCCAGCATTTT.

The genes are TRBV6-1 and TRBJ2-6; 10 bases align to TRBD1. CDR1 and CDR2 (germline): MNHNS, SASEGT. V gave up 1 base and J gave up 2 bases; unmatched junction bases: 2. The CDR3 consists of 17 residues. DNA of the CDR3: TGTGCCAGCAGTGAAGGACAGGGGGCGCCTGGGGCCAACGTCCTGACTTTC. Protein sequence: CASSEGQGAPGANVLTF.

The chain recombines TRBV7-6 with TRBJ2-1, with 10 bases fitting TRBD1. Trimming took 2 bases from V and 2 from J; bases not matched to a gene: 9. The CDR3 totals 18 residues. The V gene's germline CDR1 is SGHVS and CDR2 FNYEAQ. CDR3 in DNA: TGTGCCAGCAGCTTAAGGGGACAGGGGACGGGGACCTACAATGAGCAGTTCTTC. It encodes CASSLRGQGTGTYNEQFF.

This clone has only a few counts. The rearrangement uses TRBV28 and TRBJ1-6; tentatively, D is TRBD1 (6 bases). This CDR3 region has 18 residues. Trimming cost V 5 bases and J 4 bases, with 21 bases left between them. Germline V lookup: CDR1 MDHEN, CDR2 SYDVKM. The CDR3 loop is CASSTLKRGGPYNSPLHF. For the CDR3, the DNA is TGTGCCAGCAGTACACTCAAGCGGGGGGGGCCTTATAATTCACCCCTCCACTTT.

The chain carries TRBV6-2 or TRBV6-3 and TRBJ2-1; TRBD2 might be the D (5 bases). CDR3 length: 12 residues. V was trimmed by 2 bases and J by 9 bases, leaving 8 bases between them. From germline, CDR1 is MNHEY and CDR2 SVGEGT. This CDR3 reads CASSYGLSEQFF. For the CDR3, the DNA is TGTGCCAGCAGTTACGGACTGAGTGAGCAGTTCTTC.

This rearrangement joins TRBV7-2 to TRBJ2-7; the D gene could be TRBD1 or TRBD2 (5 bases each). CDR1 is SGHTA, CDR2 FQGNSA, per germline. V shed 4 bases and J shed 6 bases, with 13 bases lying between them. CDR3 length equals 13 residues. The CDR3 DNA reads TGTGCCAGCAGCTACGGGACCGCAGGCGAGCAGTACTTC. Translated, it gives CASSYGTAGEQYF. Full variable domain (rest looked up from reference TRBV7-2 and TRBJ2-7): GAGVSQSPSNKVTEKGKDVELRCDPISGHTALYWYRQSLGQGLEFLIYFQGNSAPDKSGLPSDRFSAERTGGSVSTLTIQRTQQEDSAVYLCASSYGTAGEQYFGPGTRLTVT.

This sequence joins TRBV11-3 and TRBJ2-7; the D is unclear. Trimming cost V 4 bases and J 5 bases, with 9 bases left between them. CDR1 is SGHNT and CDR2 is YENEEA in the germline V gene. This CDR3 has 12 amino acids. The chain's CDR3 is CASSSGKNEQYF. The DNA for the CDR3 is TGTGCCAGCAGCTCGGGTAAGAACGAGCAGTACTTC.

CDR3 in amino acids: CASSLHESSTMKPYEQYF. CDR3 sequence (DNA): TGTGCCAGCAGCTTACATGAATCTTCGACAATGAAGCCCTACGAGCAGTACTTC. The chain couples TRBV7-2 to TRBJ2-7; D is unresolved. Germline-derived CDR1 and CDR2 are SGHTA and FQGNSA. This CDR3 has 18 amino acids. The V gene lost 2 bases and the J gene lost 2 bases, with 22 bases spanning the gap.

This chain uses TRBV5-6 with TRBJ2-7; D is undetermined. With 0 bases removed from V and 5 bases from J, the gap between germline ends came to 9 bases. Germline lookup yields CDR1 SGHDT and CDR2 YYEEEE. This CDR3 spans 13 amino acids. Here the CDR3 reads CASSLAITNEQYF. In DNA form, the CDR3 reads TGTGCCAGCAGCTTGGCCATTACCAACGAGCAGTACTTC.

The chain is built from TRBV12-3 or TRBV12-4 and TRBJ1-6; possibly TRBD1 for D (6 bases). The CDR3 runs 13 residues. Trimming took 11 bases from V and 3 from J, leaving 11 bases between them. As DNA, the CDR3 is TGTGCCTCTAGGGACAACTATAATTCACCCCTCCACTTT. It yields the protein CASRDNYNSPLHF.

The chain joins TRBV18 to TRBJ1-4, with 12 bases aligning to TRBD1. The length of the CDR3 is 18 residues. The germline V gene has CDR1 KGHSH and CDR2 LQKENI. V lost 4 bases, J lost 2 bases, and 8 bases stayed unmatched. CDR3 DNA sequence: TGTGCCAGCTCACGGAGGGACAGGGGGCCGACGACTAATGAAAAACTGTTTTTT. Encoded protein: CASSRRDRGPTTNEKLFF.